This T cell receptor beta chain was sequenced during a study of blood T cell repertoires in COVID-19. Study-wide background: Sample material is recorded as cDNA or gDNA derived from T cells, B-cell-depleted T cells, or PBMCs.

The CDR3 has 15 residues. V lost 5 bases, J lost 6 bases, and 10 bases stayed unmatched. Germline V gene lookup returns CDR1 MNHNY and CDR2 SVGAGI (reference sequence). Repertoires were generated with immunoSEQ multiplex PCR, while TCRdb's copy carries only in-frame clones and drops some. Here the sample spans about 74,000 clones, 70% to 75% being singletons. The chain is built from TRBV6-6 and TRBJ1-5; 7 nucleotides match TRBD1. Sequenced material: peripheral blood. This TCR came from a man aged 70 or older with acute or convalescent COVID-19. CDR3 in amino acids: CASSRPEAGGQPQHF. The DNA of the CDR3 is TGTGCCAGCAGTCGTCCGGAGGCAGGGGGTCAGCCCCAGCATTTT.